This paragraph reports one T cell receptor beta chain. Its antigen remains unknown. The data were obtained in a study of shared clonotypes between healthy human individuals. Study-wide points: What naive subsets generally showed was a larger estimated richness than memory subsets showed. Unshared clonotypes carried lower generation probabilities than those common to all four donors.

Data came from immunoSEQ multiplex PCR; TCRdb stores just in-frame clones and leaves some out. The data hold a few hundred thousand clones, with roughly 70% observed a single time. Sequencing was carried out using memory CD4+ T cells sorted from blood. Subset meaning: CD45RA-negative fraction. This TCR was recovered from a man aged 25-45 years in good health.

In DNA, the CDR3 is TGTGCCAGAACTATAATGGGATCGGGTTATAGCAATCAGCCCCAGCATTTT. It is translated as CARTIMGSGYSNQPQHF. J is TRBJ1-5 and V is TRBV28; D gene unclear. Trimming left V 9 bases short and J 0 bases short, with 21 bases between. Per the germline V gene, CDR1 is MDHEN and CDR2 is SYDVKM. The CDR3 loop spans 17 amino acids.